A selection of T cell receptor beta chains follows, all from one sample in a study of blood T cell repertoires in COVID-19. Libraries were prepared by immunoSEQ multiplex PCR; TCRdb keeps only in-frame clonotypes and omits some of them. The sample lists about 190,000 clones; about 88% were seen once. The material sequenced was peripheral blood. Source of these receptors: a woman between 35 and 50 years old who had recovered from COVID-19. Both conserved end residues are part of each CDR3. Each record gives: CDR3 length, V gene, J gene, D gene, clone size, CDR3 protein, CDR3 DNA. A D gene is named only where the DNA matches it firmly. Where a row states a size, it is once, few, many or the class of an expanded clone; other rows omit it.

cdr3_length: 13
v_call: TRBV7-9
j_call: TRBJ1-4
d_call: NA
clone_size: NA
cdr3_aa: CASSPMPGGKLFF
cdr3_nt: TGTGCCAGCAGTCCGATGCCGGGAGGAAAACTGTTTTTT

cdr3_length: 14
v_call: TRBV11-3
j_call: TRBJ2-1
d_call: TRBD1
clone_size: once
cdr3_aa: CASSNRDSYNEQFF
cdr3_nt: TGTGCCAGCAGCAACCGGGACAGCTACAATGAGCAGTTCTTC

cdr3_length: 16
v_call: TRBV6-6
j_call: TRBJ2-7
d_call: TRBD2
clone_size: NA
cdr3_aa: CASRRSTREGPREQYF
cdr3_nt: TGTGCCAGCAGACGCTCGACCCGGGAGGGCCCTCGGGAGCAGTACTTC

cdr3_length: 15
v_call: TRBV5-4
j_call: TRBJ2-5
d_call: NA
clone_size: NA
cdr3_aa: CASSLAPGEVETQYF
cdr3_nt: TGTGCCAGCAGCTTGGCACCGGGGGAGGTTGAGACCCAGTACTTC

cdr3_length: 16
v_call: TRBV19
j_call: TRBJ1-6
d_call: TRBD1
clone_size: NA
cdr3_aa: CASSEDRGVKDSPLHF
cdr3_nt: TGTGCCAGTAGTGAGGACAGGGGGGTGAAGGATTCACCCCTCCACTTT

cdr3_length: 13
v_call: TRBV19
j_call: TRBJ1-5
d_call: NA
clone_size: NA
cdr3_aa: CASTGGPNQPQHF
cdr3_nt: TGTGCCAGTACTGGAGGGCCCAATCAGCCCCAGCATTTT

cdr3_length: 13
v_call: TRBV30
j_call: TRBJ1-1
d_call: TRBD1
clone_size: NA
cdr3_aa: CAWSIQGDTEAFF
cdr3_nt: TGTGCCTGGAGTATCCAGGGGGACACTGAAGCTTTCTTT

cdr3_length: 12
v_call: TRBV30
j_call: TRBJ2-7
d_call: NA
clone_size: NA
cdr3_aa: CAWSVQRTEQYF
cdr3_nt: TGTGCCTGGAGTGTACAGCGGACCGAGCAGTACTTC

cdr3_length: 15
v_call: TRBV7-3
j_call: TRBJ2-5
d_call: TRBD2
clone_size: NA
cdr3_aa: CASQLYGREWETQYF
cdr3_nt: TGTGCCAGTCAGCTTTACGGGCGGGAGTGGGAGACCCAGTACTTC

cdr3_length: 11
v_call: TRBV7-9
j_call: TRBJ1-2
d_call: NA
clone_size: NA
cdr3_aa: CASSAVYGYTF
cdr3_nt: TGTGCCAGCAGCGCAGTATATGGCTACACCTTC

cdr3_length: 15
v_call: TRBV30
j_call: TRBJ2-1
d_call: TRBD2
clone_size: NA
cdr3_aa: CAWSVGGGSYNEQFF
cdr3_nt: TGTGCCTGGAGTGTGGGAGGCGGGAGCTACAATGAGCAGTTCTTC

cdr3_length: 13
v_call: TRBV27
j_call: TRBJ1-2
d_call: NA
clone_size: NA
cdr3_aa: CASSKQANYGYTF
cdr3_nt: TGTGCCAGCAGCAAACAAGCTAACTATGGCTACACCTTC

cdr3_length: 13
v_call: TRBV10-2
j_call: TRBJ2-5
d_call: NA
clone_size: NA
cdr3_aa: CASSDTRRVTQYF
cdr3_nt: TGCGCCAGCAGTGATACCCGCCGAGTGACCCAGTACTTC

cdr3_length: 15
v_call: TRBV2
j_call: TRBJ1-2
d_call: NA
clone_size: NA
cdr3_aa: CASSEGQAPYYGYTF
cdr3_nt: TGTGCCAGCAGTGAAGGTCAGGCCCCCTACTATGGCTACACCTTC

cdr3_length: 14
v_call: TRBV28
j_call: TRBJ1-1
d_call: NA
clone_size: NA
cdr3_aa: CASSIGQMNTEAFF
cdr3_nt: TGTGCCAGCAGTATCGGACAGATGAACACTGAAGCTTTCTTT

cdr3_length: 13
v_call: TRBV6-4
j_call: TRBJ1-5
d_call: NA
clone_size: NA
cdr3_aa: CASSREGNQPQHF
cdr3_nt: TGTGCCAGCAGCCGGGAGGGGAATCAGCCCCAGCATTTT

cdr3_length: 14
v_call: TRBV4-3
j_call: TRBJ2-1
d_call: TRBD2
clone_size: NA
cdr3_aa: CASSQDLGLNEQFF
cdr3_nt: TGCGCCAGCAGCCAAGATCTGGGACTAAATGAGCAGTTCTTC

cdr3_length: 16
v_call: TRBV28
j_call: TRBJ2-2
d_call: TRBD2
clone_size: NA
cdr3_aa: CASTGTSMDRTRELFF
cdr3_nt: TGTGCCAGCACCGGGACTAGCATGGATAGGACCAGGGAGCTGTTTTTT

cdr3_length: 13
v_call: TRBV29-1
j_call: TRBJ2-2
d_call: NA
clone_size: NA
cdr3_aa: CSVGGLNTGELFF
cdr3_nt: TGCAGCGTTGGTGGGCTGAACACCGGGGAGCTGTTTTTT

cdr3_length: 13
v_call: TRBV5-1
j_call: TRBJ1-1
d_call: NA
clone_size: NA
cdr3_aa: CASKQAWNTEAFF
cdr3_nt: TGCGCCAGCAAACAGGCGTGGAACACTGAAGCTTTCTTT

cdr3_length: 16
v_call: TRBV10-3
j_call: TRBJ2-1
d_call: NA
clone_size: NA
cdr3_aa: CAISELASELYNEQFF
cdr3_nt: TGTGCCATCAGTGAGTTGGCTAGCGAGCTATACAATGAGCAGTTCTTC

cdr3_length: 13
v_call: TRBV2
j_call: TRBJ2-5
d_call: NA
clone_size: NA
cdr3_aa: CASRMTSGETQYF
cdr3_nt: TGTGCCAGCAGAATGACTAGTGGAGAGACCCAGTACTTC

cdr3_length: 17
v_call: TRBV4-2
j_call: TRBJ1-2
d_call: TRBD1
clone_size: NA
cdr3_aa: CASSQDRRGPTDYGYTF
cdr3_nt: TGTGCCAGCAGCCAAGATCGAAGGGGGCCTACGGACTATGGCTACACCTTC

cdr3_length: 15
v_call: TRBV5-1
j_call: TRBJ2-1
d_call: NA
clone_size: NA
cdr3_aa: CASSPSVSSYNEQFF
cdr3_nt: TGCGCCAGCAGCCCTAGCGTTAGCTCCTACAATGAGCAGTTCTTC

cdr3_length: 13
v_call: TRBV29-1
j_call: TRBJ1-4
d_call: TRBD1
clone_size: NA
cdr3_aa: CSSQGAINEKLFF
cdr3_nt: TGCAGCTCTCAGGGGGCTATTAATGAAAAACTGTTTTTT

cdr3_length: 13
v_call: TRBV6-5
j_call: TRBJ2-1
d_call: NA
clone_size: NA
cdr3_aa: CASSLLRAVEQFF
cdr3_nt: TGTGCCAGCAGTCTTCTTCGCGCGGTTGAGCAGTTCTTC